Following are 29 T cell receptor beta chains from one sample sequenced in a study of monozygotic twins with inflammatory bowel disease. TCRdb reprocessed the 5' RACE reads and keeps a single row for each CDR3 protein, giving no DNA. This table lists about 380,000 distinct CDR3 sequences. Input material: blood. Receptors originate from a human donor with ulcerative colitis or Crohn's disease, or a healthy co-twin of an affected twin (not recorded which).

The chain uses TRBV12-3 or TRBV12-4 and TRBJ1-1; the D gene TCRdb calls, TRBD1, cannot be checked with no DNA. The CDR3 length is 13 residues. CDR3 residues: CASSRDRATEAFF.

The chain combines TRBV6-5 with TRBJ2-7; the TRBD1 assignment by TCRdb is unverifiable without DNA. The length of the CDR3 is 15 residues. Germline V gene sequence: CDR1 MNHEY, CDR2 SVGAGI. The CDR3 loop is CASSSSGTTVYEQYF.

V and J are TRBV24-1 and TRBJ2-1; with no DNA, the TCRdb D assignment of TRBD1 cannot be verified. The CDR3 covers 16 residues. Germline V gene lookup returns CDR1 KGHDR and CDR2 SFDVKD. The CDR3 here is CATSDLRSGDQNEQFF.

The chain combines TRBV20-1 with TRBJ2-1; TCRdb picks TRBD2, but there is no DNA to check that call. This CDR3 region has 15 residues. Germline V gene lookup returns CDR1 DFQATT and CDR2 SNEGSKA (reference sequence). CDR3 in amino acids: CSAYRGGRGYNEQFF.

V usage is TRBV20-1 and J usage is TRBJ2-7; the D gene TCRdb calls, TRBD2, cannot be checked with no DNA. The CDR3 has 18 amino acids. In germline, CDR1 is DFQATT, CDR2 SNEGSKA (reference sequence). This CDR3 is CSARDRRLAGWSSYEQYF.

The chain recombines TRBV29-1 with TRBJ2-7; TCRdb lists TRBD1, though no DNA is available to test this call. Per germline, CDR1 SQVTM and CDR2 ANQGSEA. The CDR3 extends over 11 amino acids. This CDR3 is CSVGGGYEQYF.

The chain links TRBV27 to TRBJ2-5; TCRdb calls TRBD1, which cannot be checked without DNA. CDR1 MNHEY and CDR2 SMNVEV come from the germline V gene (reference sequence). This CDR3 has 13 amino acids. CDR3 residues: CASSLDRFETQYF.

The chain combines TRBV7-9 with TRBJ2-7. Germline V gives CDR1 SEHNR, CDR2 FQNEAQ (reference sequence). This CDR3 has 11 residues. The CDR3 reads CASSWTHEQYF.

The CDR3 spells CASSQGPDPSTDTQYF. The gene calls are TRBV3-1 and TRBJ2-3; TCRdb designates TRBD1, a call that cannot be tested without DNA. The length of the CDR3 is 16 residues. The germline V gene has CDR1 LGHDT and CDR2 YNNKEL (reference sequence).

The chain couples TRBV20-1 to TRBJ2-2; TCRdb's assignment of TRBD2 cannot be checked, as there is no DNA. The V gene's germline CDR1 is DFQATT and CDR2 SNEGSKA (reference sequence). The CDR3 runs to 17 residues. Here the CDR3 reads CSANLPTAGPNTGELFF.

This CDR3 reads CSATGSNSPLHF. The chain recombines TRBV20-1 with TRBJ1-6; TCRdb's assignment of TRBD1 cannot be checked, as there is no DNA. CDR3 length: 12 residues. Germline V gene sequence: CDR1 DFQATT, CDR2 SNEGSKA (reference sequence).

V gene TRBV27 combines with J gene TRBJ1-2; no DNA is available, so the TRBD1 call from TCRdb remains unchecked. The germline V gene encodes CDR1 MNHEY and CDR2 SMNVEV (reference sequence). The length of the CDR3 is 16 residues. The CDR3 loop is CASSLIGGMGSYGYTF.

The V gene is TRBV15, the J gene TRBJ1-1; TCRdb indicates TRBD1, and absent DNA this call remains unverified. Germline V gene sequence: CDR1 LNHNV, CDR2 YYDKDF (reference sequence). The CDR3 consists of 16 residues. CDR3 protein: CATSREGTGGNTEAFF. Based on the CDR3 plus reference TRBV15 and TRBJ1-1, the full variable domain is DAMVIQNPRYQVTQFGKPVTLSCSQTLNHNVMYWYQQKSSQAPKLLFHYYDKDFNNEADTPDNFQSRRPNTSFCFLDIRSPGLGDTAMYLCATSREGTGGNTEAFFGQGTRLTVV.

CDR3 protein: CASSQTEPEYTEAFF. This chain links TRBV18 with TRBJ1-1. Germline values: CDR1 KGHSH, CDR2 LQKENI. The CDR3 loop spans 15 amino acids.

This chain links TRBV5-1 with TRBJ2-3; as DNA is missing, the TRBD1 call by TCRdb cannot be tested. Germline CDR1 reads SGHRS; CDR2 reads YFSETQ. This CDR3 has 17 amino acids. The CDR3 sequence: CASSLDPGQGITDTQYF.

The rearrangement uses TRBV7-2 and TRBJ1-5; the TCRdb D gene call, TRBD1, has no DNA to confirm it. CDR1 SGHTA and CDR2 FQGNSA come from the germline V gene. This CDR3 comprises 13 residues. The CDR3 protein is CASSLEGWGPQHF.

This rearrangement joins TRBV5-1 to TRBJ1-3; checking the TCRdb D call of TRBD1 is not possible without DNA. The CDR3 spans 14 residues. The germline V gene has CDR1 SGHRS and CDR2 YFSETQ. This chain's CDR3 is CASSSSGAENTIYF.

The chain uses TRBV20-1 and TRBJ1-2. The CDR3 runs 13 residues. Per germline, CDR1 DFQATT and CDR2 SNEGSKA (reference sequence). The CDR3 reads CSAREPGSYGYTF.

The V and J genes are TRBV12-3 or TRBV12-4 and TRBJ1-1. CDR3 length equals 13 residues. CDR3 sequence: CASSFGGVTEAFF.

This sequence joins TRBV12-3 or TRBV12-4 and TRBJ2-7; the D call of TRBD1 rests on TCRdb alone, since no DNA is present to check it. The CDR3 is made up of 14 amino acids. The CDR3 sequence is CASSRGQKFYEQYF.

The chain links TRBV18 to TRBJ1-1. Per the germline V gene, CDR1 is KGHSH and CDR2 is LQKENI. This CDR3 is built from 15 residues. CDR3 region: CASSPPVGDNTEAFF. The full variable domain, completed using reference TRBV18 and TRBJ1-1, is NAGVMQNPRHLVRRRGQEARLRCSPMKGHSHVYWYRQLPEEGLKFMVYLQKENIIDESGMPKERFSAEFPKEGPSILRIQQVVRGDSAAYFCASSPPVGDNTEAFFGQGTRLTVV.

This sequence joins TRBV6-1 and TRBJ1-1; lacking DNA, the TRBD1 call made by TCRdb goes unchecked. Germline V gives CDR1 MNHNS, CDR2 SASEGT. The CDR3 runs to 15 residues. CDR3 sequence reads: CASSTHRGWNTEAFF.

This rearrangement joins TRBV5-1 to TRBJ1-4; TCRdb reports TRBD1, a call that lacks DNA to check it against. This CDR3 is 16 amino acids long. CDR1 is SGHRS and CDR2 is YFSETQ in the germline V gene. The CDR3 protein is CASSWEPGQGGEKLFF.

This rearrangement joins TRBV29-1 to TRBJ1-2. The V gene's germline CDR1 is SQVTM and CDR2 ANQGSEA. CDR3 size: 12 residues. CDR3 sequence: CSVVQAFDGYTF.

This chain uses TRBV23-1 with TRBJ2-7; TCRdb proposes TRBD1, but this gene call is untestable without DNA. TRBV23-1 is known as an ORF, though its function is uncertain. The CDR3 is 14 residues long. The CDR3 protein is CASTPMGGEYEQYF.

The V gene is TRBV19, the J gene TRBJ1-5; lacking DNA, the TRBD1 call made by TCRdb goes unchecked. CDR1 and CDR2 (germline): LNHDA, SQIVND (reference sequence). The CDR3 has 16 amino acids. CDR3 residues: CASSSQTGAGNQPQHF.

The chain combines TRBV4-2 with TRBJ2-5; TCRdb's D call, TRBD2, is unchecked because there is no DNA. The CDR3 loop spans 15 amino acids. Germline CDR1 and CDR2: LGHNA and YNFKEQ. CDR3: CASSQESGREETQYF.

The chain couples TRBV6-1 to TRBJ2-7; TCRdb calls TRBD2, which cannot be checked without DNA. The CDR3 contains 14 residues. CDR1 and CDR2 (germline): MNHNS, SASEGT. CDR3 sequence reads: CASSGRPISYEQYF.

The rearrangement links TRBV3-1 to TRBJ2-7; with no DNA, the TCRdb D assignment of TRBD1 cannot be verified. The CDR3 runs to 12 residues. Germline V gives CDR1 LGHDT, CDR2 YNNKEL (reference sequence). CDR3 sequence: CASSQGQVEQYF.